The 3 T cell receptor beta chains listed next were all sequenced from one sample in a study of cytomegalovirus exposure and HLA in healthy donors. TCRdb's table, derived via immunoSEQ multiplex PCR, lists solely in-frame clones and lacks some. The table includes 100,000 to 150,000 clones, roughly 89% detected once. Sequencing input: PBMCs. These receptors were obtained from a woman aged 18 to 35 in good health and CMV-seronegative.

The CDR3 loop reads CASRRPTAGGRNEQFF. In DNA, the CDR3 is TGTGCCAGCAGACGACCTACAGCGGGGGGACGCAATGAGCAGTTCTTC. The rearrangement links TRBV28 to TRBJ2-1; 9 bases match TRBD2. The CDR3 extends over 16 amino acids. In germline, CDR1 is MDHEN, CDR2 SYDVKM. J lost 6 bases, V lost 6 bases, and 12 bases had no gene match.

This sequence joins TRBV11-2 and TRBJ1-6; the match to TRBD1 covers 9 bases. Germline values: CDR1 SGHAT, CDR2 FQNNGV. CDR3 size: 14 residues. J was trimmed by 8 bases and V by 4 bases; bases with no gene match: 3. Written as DNA, the CDR3 is TGTGCCAGCAGCTCACGGACAGGGGATTCACCCCTCCACTTT. Its protein is CASSSRTGDSPLHF.

In its sample, this clone was seen once. The CDR3 loop reads CASSGFTGRSDYGYTF. The CDR3 DNA follows: TGTGCCAGCAGTGGTTTTACAGGGCGGAGCGACTATGGCTACACCTTC. The chain is built from TRBV6-1 and TRBJ1-2; possible D gene TRBD1, 6 bases. The CDR3 loop spans 16 amino acids. V was pared by 4 bases and J by 3 bases, with 18 bases between. Germline CDR1 is MNHNS and CDR2 is SASEGT.